This T cell receptor beta chain was recovered during a study of cytomegalovirus exposure and HLA in healthy donors. Study findings and constraints: Cytomegalovirus-associated status was assigned to fewer than 200 TCR beta chains.

The PCR employed 60 Vbeta primers together with 13 Jbeta primers. The protocol was immunoSEQ multiplex PCR, while the TCRdb copy is restricted to in-frame clones and leaves out a portion. The specimen's table records about 110,000 clones. This CDR3 contains 15 residues. V shed 5 bases and J shed 0 bases, with 12 bases lying between them. CDR1 and CDR2 from the germline V gene are SGHRS and YFSETQ. Turning to this clone: Its specificity is not known.

Material: PBMCs. The source of this sequence is a man aged 30 to 45 in good health and CMV-seronegative. The V call is TRBV5-1, the J call TRBJ2-1; D possibly corresponds to TRBD2 (6 bases). The CDR3 is CASRGGSSSYNEQFF. The CDR3 DNA reads as TGCGCCAGCAGGGGGGGTTCGAGCTCCTACAATGAGCAGTTCTTC.